A selection of T cell receptor beta chains follows, all from one sample in a study of cytomegalovirus exposure and HLA in healthy donors. Repertoires were generated with immunoSEQ multiplex PCR, while TCRdb's copy carries only in-frame clones and drops some. The table has about 98,000 clones, 60% to 85% seen once; the top ten hold around 15%. The sequencing sample was made of PBMCs. The receptors come from a man aged 60 to 69 in good health and CMV-seropositive. CDR3s include the opening cysteine and the closing phenylalanine or tryptophan. Each record gives: clone size, V gene, CDR3 length, J gene, D gene, CDR3 DNA, CDR3 protein. A D gene is named only where the DNA matches it firmly. Rows give clone size only sometimes, using once, few, many, or a class for an expanded clone.

>NA|TRBV6-5|13|TRBJ1-4|NA
TGTGCCAGCAGTTACTCGAGTAATGAAAAACTGTTTTTT
CASSYSSNEKLFF
>NA|TRBV9|16|TRBJ2-1|NA
TGTGCCAGCAGCTTAGGGGGGACTACGGCCTACAATGAGCAGTTCTTC
CASSLGGTTAYNEQFF
>NA|TRBV28|13|TRBJ2-1|NA
TGTGCCAGCAGTTTTGGGGGGGCGTGGGAGCAGTTCTTC
CASSFGGAWEQFF
>NA|TRBV14|17|TRBJ2-5|TRBD1
TGTGCCAGCAGCCCCGGACCGGGACAGGGGGCGAAGTCAGGGCAGTACTTC
CASSPGPGQGAKSGQYF
>NA|TRBV6-1|13|TRBJ2-1|TRBD2
TGTGCCAGCAGCGAGCGGGGGGGTAATGAGCAGTTCTTC
CASSERGGNEQFF
>NA|TRBV9|18|TRBJ1-2|TRBD1
TGTGCCAGCAGCGCCGGTGTAGGACAGGGGGCTATCTACGGTGGCTACACCTTC
CASSAGVGQGAIYGGYTF
>NA|TRBV28|13|TRBJ2-3|NA
TGTGCCAGCAACCACCCAGGGGCAGATACGCAGTATTTT
CASNHPGADTQYF
>NA|TRBV5-1|15|TRBJ2-7|NA
TGCGCCAGCAGCTTGAACGATCCGAGCTTCTACGAGCAGTACTTC
CASSLNDPSFYEQYF
>NA|TRBV6-1|16|TRBJ1-5|TRBD1
TGTGCCAGCAGTGGGGACAGGGGAATTAGCAATCAGCCCCAGCATTTT
CASSGDRGISNQPQHF
>NA|TRBV6-5|16|TRBJ2-5|NA
TGTGCCAGCAGTTACTCGGACGCTAGCCCCCGGGAGACCCAGTACTTC
CASSYSDASPRETQYF
>NA|TRBV7-9|13|TRBJ1-4|TRBD1
TGTGCCAGCAGCCCAGCCGGGACAGGAAAACTGTTTTTT
CASSPAGTGKLFF
>NA|TRBV12-5|16|TRBJ1-2|NA
TGTGCTAGTGGTTTGGCCGGGACTTACCGTGACTATGGCTACACCTTC
CASGLAGTYRDYGYTF
>NA|TRBV19|16|TRBJ2-7|NA
TGTGCCAGTAGTATAGGGGGCAGGGGAGTAACCTACGAGCAGTACTTC
CASSIGGRGVTYEQYF
>NA|TRBV7-9|15|TRBJ1-2|TRBD1
TGTGCCAGCAGCACGCCGCCGGGACAGCTCTATGGCTACACCTTC
CASSTPPGQLYGYTF
>NA|TRBV6-1|15|TRBJ1-3|TRBD1
TGTGCCAGCAGTGGACAGGGGGGAGGTGGAAACACCATATATTTT
CASSGQGGGGNTIYF
>NA|TRBV27|14|TRBJ2-7|NA
TGTGCCAGCAGTTTACAGGGATTTCACTACGAGCAGTACTTC
CASSLQGFHYEQYF
>NA|TRBV7-8|17|TRBJ1-2|TRBD1
TGTGCCAGCAGCTTAGTGCCAGGGGGCGCAGGTTATCCTGGCTACACCTTC
CASSLVPGGAGYPGYTF
>NA|TRBV7-9|10|TRBJ1-2|NA
TGTTCCAGCAGCCTCTATGGCTACACCTTC
CSSSLYGYTF
>once|TRBV27|14|TRBJ1-4|TRBD1
TGTGCCAGCAGTTCACAGGGGCCCGGTGAAAAACTGTTTTTT
CASSSQGPGEKLFF
>NA|TRBV4-1|16|TRBJ1-3|NA
TGCGCCAGCAGCCAAGATCTCACCAGCTCTGGAAACACCATATATTTT
CASSQDLTSSGNTIYF
>NA|TRBV5-1|17|TRBJ2-5|TRBD2
TGCGCCAGCAGCTTGTCAGCTCAGCGGGGGGGCCAAGAGACCCAGTACTTC
CASSLSAQRGGQETQYF
>NA|TRBV7-9|15|TRBJ2-7|TRBD1
TGTGCCAGCAGCTTATCGACAGGGATGGGCTACGAGCAGTACTTC
CASSLSTGMGYEQYF
>NA|TRBV5-1|13|TRBJ1-3|NA
TGCGCCAGCAGCACAACACAGGGAAACACCATATATTTT
CASSTTQGNTIYF
>NA|TRBV19|17|TRBJ2-3|TRBD1
TGTGCCAGTAGTCAAGCCCGCGGACAGGTAGTCGCAGATACGCAGTATTTT
CASSQARGQVVADTQYF
>NA|TRBV27|14|TRBJ1-2|TRBD1
TGTGCCAGCAGTTTATCGACAGGGGGGCATGGCTACACCTTC
CASSLSTGGHGYTF
>NA|TRBV6-1|13|TRBJ2-7|NA
TGTGCCAGCGCGACTTCTTACTCCTACGAGCAGTACTTC
CASATSYSYEQYF
>NA|TRBV10-3|18|TRBJ2-3|TRBD2
TGTGCCATCAGTACTAGCGGGGGGACCTCGACTAGCACAGATACGCAGTATTTT
CAISTSGGTSTSTDTQYF
>NA|TRBV30|15|TRBJ2-7|TRBD1
TGTGCCTGGAGTGATAGACAGGGTTGGACCTACGAGCAGTACTTC
CAWSDRQGWTYEQYF
>NA|TRBV7-2|16|TRBJ2-7|TRBD2
TGTGCCAGCAGCTTAGCAGCGGGGGTCCACTCCTACGAGCAGTACTTC
CASSLAAGVHSYEQYF
>NA|TRBV5-1|12|TRBJ1-1|NA
TGCGCCAGCAGCTACGACAGAGGTTGGGCTTTCTTT
CASSYDRGWAFF